This is a list of T cell receptor beta chains from one sample in a study of beta chain features in type 1 diabetes. Method: immunoSEQ multiplex PCR; TCRdb's copy keeps in-frame clones and lacks some. The table lists some 900,000 clones, roughly 15% of them singletons, with 0.023% in the top ten. Material: naive CD4+ T cells from blood. The receptors were sampled from a woman younger than 30 in good health. CDR3s include the opening cysteine and the closing phenylalanine or tryptophan. Each record gives: V gene, D gene, clone size, J gene, CDR3 length, CDR3 protein, CDR3 DNA. D genes are given only for firm matches. For some rows the clone size is stated as once, few or many, or as a class when expanded; others skip it.

TRBV4-3	.	few	TRBJ2-3	15	CASSLDRGLGGTQYF	TGCGCCAGCAGCCTGGACCGCGGATTGGGCGGTACGCAGTATTTT
TRBV28	.	few	TRBJ2-1	12	CASGGRGNEQFF	TGTGCCAGCGGAGGGAGAGGCAATGAGCAGTTCTTC
TRBV9	.	.	TRBJ2-5	16	CASSVGGGGNMETQYF	TGTGCCAGCAGCGTAGGGGGCGGTGGTAATATGGAGACCCAGTACTTC
TRBV10-3	.	.	TRBJ2-7	14	CAISSGTQAYEQYF	TGTGCCATCAGCTCCGGGACACAAGCCTACGAGCAGTACTTC
TRBV28	TRBD1	few	TRBJ1-4	15	CASRKRGQGDQKLFF	TGTGCCAGCAGAAAGAGAGGACAGGGGGATCAAAAACTGTTTTTT
TRBV6-1	.	few	TRBJ1-2	13	CASILDRGGGYTF	.
TRBV15	TRBD2	.	TRBJ2-1	17	CATSSAPGLAGSGEQFF	TGTGCCACCAGCAGTGCCCCGGGACTAGCGGGATCAGGTGAGCAGTTCTTC
TRBV18	TRBD1	.	TRBJ2-5	14	CASSPLDRAGTQYF	TGTGCCAGCTCACCGTTGGACAGGGCAGGGACCCAGTACTTC
TRBV4-1	TRBD2	few	TRBJ2-3	15	CASSQNSGGTDTQYF	TGCGCCAGCAGCCAAAATAGCGGGGGCACAGATACGCAGTATTTT
TRBV5-1	TRBD1	.	TRBJ2-5	14	CASSLGTGEETQYF	TGCGCCAGCAGCTTAGGGACAGGAGAAGAGACCCAGTACTTC
TRBV10-3	.	many	TRBJ1-1	13	CAISGPANTEAFF	TGTGCCATCAGCGGTCCAGCGAACACTGAAGCTTTCTTT
TRBV9	.	.	TRBJ1-3	11	CASSSGNTIYF	TGTGCCAGCAGTTCTGGAAACACCATATATTTT
TRBV21-1	.	.	TRBJ2-1	17	CASSKFEELSSYNEQFF	TGTGCCAGCAGCAAATTTGAGGAACTAAGCTCCTACAATGAGCAGTTCTTC
TRBV6-1	.	few	TRBJ1-5	15	CASSESQGRDQPQHF	TGTGCCAGCAGTGAATCTCAAGGGAGGGATCAGCCCCAGCATTTT